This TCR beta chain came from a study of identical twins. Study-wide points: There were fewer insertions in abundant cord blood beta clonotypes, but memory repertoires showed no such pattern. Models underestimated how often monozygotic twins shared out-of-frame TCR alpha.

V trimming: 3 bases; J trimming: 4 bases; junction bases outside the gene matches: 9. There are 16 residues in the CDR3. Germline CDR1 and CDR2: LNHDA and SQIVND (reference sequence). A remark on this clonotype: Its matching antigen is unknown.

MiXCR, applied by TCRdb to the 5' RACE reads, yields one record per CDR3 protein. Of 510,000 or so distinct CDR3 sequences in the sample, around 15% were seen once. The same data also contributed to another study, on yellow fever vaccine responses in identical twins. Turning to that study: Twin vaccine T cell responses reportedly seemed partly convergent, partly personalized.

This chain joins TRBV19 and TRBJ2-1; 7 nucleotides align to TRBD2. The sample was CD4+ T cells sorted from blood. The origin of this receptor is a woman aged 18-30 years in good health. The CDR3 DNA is TGTGCCAGTAGTATGTTGCGGGAGAAGGGGTACAATGAGCAGTTCTTC. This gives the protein CASSMLREKGYNEQFF. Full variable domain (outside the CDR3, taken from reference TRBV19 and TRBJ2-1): DGGITQSPKYLFRKEGQNVTLSCEQNLNHDAMYWYRQDPGQGLRLIYYSQIVNDFQKGDIAEGYSVSREKKESFPLTVTSAQKNPTAFYLCASSMLREKGYNEQFFGPGTRLTVL.